This T cell receptor beta chain comes out of a study of blood T cell repertoires in COVID-19. About the research overall: From the United States, Italy and Spain came samples of acute and convalescent COVID-19.

Produced via immunoSEQ multiplex PCR; TCRdb's table is partial and in-frame only. The sample consists of about 200,000 clones, approximately 87% of them appearing once. The CDR3 extends over 15 amino acids. The ends lost 5 bases at V and 7 bases at J; junction bases unmatched: 10. Germline CDR1 SGHNT, CDR2 YENEEA. The receptor was isolated from a woman aged 70-85 years with acute or convalescent COVID-19. The gene calls are TRBV11-3 and TRBJ1-4, with 7 bases lining up with TRBD1. The sequenced sample consisted of peripheral blood. The DNA of the CDR3 is TGTGCCAGCAGCCCTAACAGGGGCATCGCTGAAAAACTGTTTTTT. This encodes CASSPNRGIAEKLFF.